This T cell receptor beta chain was found in a study of neoadjuvant anti-PD-1 for oral cavity cancer. On the study more broadly: Around day 43, patients without progression received a fourth nivolumab dose before surgery.

Comments on this clone: Its antigen is unidentified.

The method was immunoSEQ multiplex PCR; TCRdb's version includes in-frame clones alone and lacks a portion of them. The table shows 12,000 or so clones, with about 64% occurring only once. Time point specified: after neoadjuvant nivolumab, at surgical resection. Patients had newly diagnosed, untreated stage II-IVA oral cavity squamous cell carcinoma. The CDR3 extends over 14 amino acids. CDR1 and CDR2 from the germline V gene are MNHEY and SMNVEV (reference sequence). The ends were cut back, 5 bases at V and 3 bases at J, with 12 bases in the middle. Study results and limitations: Post-nivolumab, blood T cell clonality was significantly elevated in non-responders.

The sequences come from PBMCs, collected after nivolumab (anti-PD-1) treatment. The V gene is TRBV27, the J gene TRBJ2-3; D may be TRBD2 (5 bases). This receptor was taken from a person between 35 and 79 years old with oral cavity squamous cell carcinoma. DNA for the CDR3: TGTGCCAGCAGTCACACTCTAGCAACAGATACGCAGTATTTT. This sequence encodes CASSHTLATDTQYF.